One T cell receptor beta chain is described in this entry. Its recognized antigen is unknown. The sample holds no much larger clone one base away, and base qualities are not on file. Each collaborating institution followed its own protocols to collect whole blood in K2EDTA tubes. For TCRbeta analysis, collaborator samples were shipped as frozen whole blood, as isolated PBMCs, or as DNA extracted from either sample type. These data originate in a study of blood T cell repertoires in COVID-19 (dated by TCRdb to 2018 to 2021). Regarding the research as a whole: The collaborator samples originated in the United States, Italy and Spain and spanned the acute and convalescent phases of COVID-19. The prospective study material was composed of cDNA or gDNA derived from T cells, B-cell-depleted T cells, or PBMCs. The dataset comprised deeply sampled blood TCRbeta repertoires from subjects exposed to, actively infected with, or recovered from COVID-19. The repertoires were released in a freely available public database intended as a resource for research on the immune response to SARS-CoV-2. The samples were drawn from the first 160 participants of the ongoing ImmuneRACE study and from about 1,200 subjects provided by 6 global collaborators. Nearly every sample came with metadata listing a de-identified subject ID, COVID-19 status, age in years and sex. HLA class I and class II types, where available, came from metadata supplied by the sample provider rather than from assay-based typing. The full study reports these points: Clinical and demographic metadata were provided uncurated, with the amount varying by source and participant.

TCRbeta CDR3 regions were amplified from genomic DNA using the immunoSEQ Assay, a bias-controlled multiplex PCR. Per the original workflow: Within the assay, amplification of reference gene primers was used to estimate how many nucleated cells each sample contained. To quantify the absolute abundance of each unique TCRbeta CDR3 rearrangement, sequence reads were collapsed and filtered. Productive Simpson clonality was computed per sample as the square root of Simpson's diversity index over productive rearrangements. In its TCRdb copy, this immuneACCESS table keeps in-frame sequences only and misses some clones. Where compared with another copy, unresolved V genes explain less than half of these, and the others have no known cause. The V and J calls and clone size come from that table; D and trimming were worked out from the DNA. For this sample the table gives 110,000 or so clones, of which 81% were detected only once. The top ten clonotypes cover 7.5% to 10% of the sample.

This clonotype originated in a woman between 70 and 85 years old with acute or convalescent COVID-19. Sequenced sample: peripheral blood.

The CDR3 amino acid sequence is: CASSRGTGYYNEQFF. Read as DNA, the sequence is TGTGCCAGCAGCAGAGGGACAGGTTACTACAATGAGCAGTTCTTC. The sequence is built from TRBV13 and TRBJ2-1, with 8 bases aligning to TRBD1. V loses 5 bases at its end and J loses 3 bases; junction bases beyond the gene matches: 6. Reading from cysteine to phenylalanine, the CDR3 counts 15 amino acids. Only the CDR3 DNA is retained, 45 bases long and in frame from the first base. In the germline V gene (reference sequence), CDR1 corresponds to PRHDT and CDR2 to FYEKMQ.